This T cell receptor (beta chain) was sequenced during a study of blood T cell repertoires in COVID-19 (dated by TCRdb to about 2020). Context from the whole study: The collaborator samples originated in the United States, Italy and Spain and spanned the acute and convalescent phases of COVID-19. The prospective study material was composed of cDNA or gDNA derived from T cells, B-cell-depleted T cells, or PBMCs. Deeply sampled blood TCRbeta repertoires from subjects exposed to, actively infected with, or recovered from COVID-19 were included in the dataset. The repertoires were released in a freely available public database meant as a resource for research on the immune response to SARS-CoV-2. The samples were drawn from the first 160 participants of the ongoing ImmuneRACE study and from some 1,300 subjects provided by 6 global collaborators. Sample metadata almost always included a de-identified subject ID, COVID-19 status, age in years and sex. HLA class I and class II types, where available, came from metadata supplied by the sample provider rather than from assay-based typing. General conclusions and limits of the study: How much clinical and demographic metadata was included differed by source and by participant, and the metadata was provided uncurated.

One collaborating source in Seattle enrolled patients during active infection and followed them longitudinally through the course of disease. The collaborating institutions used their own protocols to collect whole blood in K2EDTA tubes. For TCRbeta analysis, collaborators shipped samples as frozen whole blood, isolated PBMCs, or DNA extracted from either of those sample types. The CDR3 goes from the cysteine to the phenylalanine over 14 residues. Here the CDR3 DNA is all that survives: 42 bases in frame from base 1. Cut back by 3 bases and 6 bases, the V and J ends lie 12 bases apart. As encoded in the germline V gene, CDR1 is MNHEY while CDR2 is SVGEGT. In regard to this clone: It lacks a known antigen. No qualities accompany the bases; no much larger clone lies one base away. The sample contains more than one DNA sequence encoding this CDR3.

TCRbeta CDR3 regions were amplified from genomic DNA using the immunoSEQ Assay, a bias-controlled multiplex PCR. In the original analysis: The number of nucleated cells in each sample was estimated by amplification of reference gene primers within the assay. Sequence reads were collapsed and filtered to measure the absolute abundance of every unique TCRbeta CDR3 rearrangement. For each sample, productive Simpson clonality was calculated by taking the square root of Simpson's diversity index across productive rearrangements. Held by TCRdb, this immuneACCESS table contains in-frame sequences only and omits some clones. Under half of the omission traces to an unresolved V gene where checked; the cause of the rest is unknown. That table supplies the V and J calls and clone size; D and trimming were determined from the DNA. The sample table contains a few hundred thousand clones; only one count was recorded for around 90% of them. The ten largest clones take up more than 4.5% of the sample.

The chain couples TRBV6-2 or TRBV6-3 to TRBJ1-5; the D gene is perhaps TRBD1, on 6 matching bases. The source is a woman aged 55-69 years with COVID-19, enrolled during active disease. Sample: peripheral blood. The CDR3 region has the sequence CASSYSGGPQPQHF. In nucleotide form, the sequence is TGTGCCAGCAGTTATTCGGGGGGCCCTCAGCCCCAGCATTTT.